Described below is a single T cell receptor (beta chain) sequence and its context. Its specificity is unknown. V was clipped by 4 bases and J by 6 bases, with 10 bases between them. This CDR3 has 13 residues. Germline V gives CDR1 SEHNR, CDR2 FQNEAQ (reference sequence). TCRbeta library construction was performed incorporating unique molecular identifiers. TCRdb used MiXCR to reprocess the PCR reads, holding one entry per CDR3 protein. The sample contains more than 200,000 distinct CDR3 sequences, approximately 17% of which appear only once. These data come from a study of T-cell reconstitution after alpha-beta-depleted transplantation in children. Study outcomes and limitations: Expanded graft clones, several hundred of them, were reportedly the source of alpha-beta T cells about two months after transplant. Recipient T cells and thymic progenitors that survived gave rise to the high TCRbeta diversity observed at day 60 in some patients. Newly produced T cells mostly accounted for T-cell counts and diversity one year post-transplant.

The origin of this receptor is a male patient between 2 and 9 years old who had a stem cell transplant for acute lymphoblastic leukemia, so the T cells may come from the graft donor. The sequencing used PBMCs, mostly from graft donor cells, collected 360 days after TCRalphabeta/CD19-depleted stem cell transplant. The chain couples TRBV7-9 to TRBJ2-1; unclear D gene. The CDR3 sequence is CASSSREFNEQFF. CDR3 sequence (DNA): TGTGCCAGCAGCTCGAGAGAATTCAATGAGCAGTTCTTC.